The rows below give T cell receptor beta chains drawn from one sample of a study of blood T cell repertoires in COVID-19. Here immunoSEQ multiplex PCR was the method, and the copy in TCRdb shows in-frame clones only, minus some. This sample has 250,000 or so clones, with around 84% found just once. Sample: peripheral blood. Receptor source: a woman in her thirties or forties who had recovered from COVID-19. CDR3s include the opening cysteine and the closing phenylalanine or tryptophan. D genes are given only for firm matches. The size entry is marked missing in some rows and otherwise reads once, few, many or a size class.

CDR3 DNA: TGTGCCAGCAGTGAGACTAGCGGGGCCGCCCGAGAGACCCAGTACTTC
CDR3 protein: CASSETSGAARETQYF
V gene: TRBV2
clone size: -
D gene: TRBD2
J gene: TRBJ2-5

CDR3 DNA: TGTGCCAGCAGCCACGGTGAAAAACTGTTTTTT
CDR3 protein: CASSHGEKLFF
V gene: TRBV14
clone size: -
D gene: -
J gene: TRBJ1-4

CDR3 DNA: TGTGCCAGCAGTGGGACAGGAGGCGGAAAACTGTTTTTT
CDR3 protein: CASSGTGGGKLFF
V gene: TRBV27
clone size: -
D gene: TRBD1
J gene: TRBJ1-4

CDR3 DNA: TGTGCCAGCAGCTTATTTCGGGGAGAGACCCAGTACTTC
CDR3 protein: CASSLFRGETQYF
V gene: TRBV7-3
clone size: -
D gene: -
J gene: TRBJ2-5

CDR3 DNA: TGTGCCAGCAGCCCGACAGGCCCAACCTCCTACGAGCAGTACTTC
CDR3 protein: CASSPTGPTSYEQYF
V gene: TRBV6-5
clone size: -
D gene: -
J gene: TRBJ2-7

CDR3 DNA: TGCAGCGTTGGACAGGGTGAGGGGAAACTGTTTTTT
CDR3 protein: CSVGQGEGKLFF
V gene: TRBV29-1
clone size: -
D gene: TRBD1
J gene: TRBJ1-4

CDR3 DNA: TGCGCCAGCAGTAGGGGGGGGCCGAACACCGGGGAGCTGTTTTTT
CDR3 protein: CASSRGGPNTGELFF
V gene: TRBV10-1
clone size: -
D gene: -
J gene: TRBJ2-2

CDR3 DNA: TGTGCCAGCAGCTTGGGTCAGTTTAGGGACAGGGACTACGAGCAGTACTTC
CDR3 protein: CASSLGQFRDRDYEQYF
V gene: TRBV5-5
clone size: -
D gene: TRBD1
J gene: TRBJ2-7

CDR3 DNA: TGTGCCAGCAGCTTACATGGGACAGGGAGCACAGATACGCAGTATTTT
CDR3 protein: CASSLHGTGSTDTQYF
V gene: TRBV5-5
clone size: -
D gene: TRBD1
J gene: TRBJ2-3

CDR3 DNA: TGTGCCTGGAGTGTACGAGGATTGGGTGGTGATCAGCCCCAGCATTTT
CDR3 protein: CAWSVRGLGGDQPQHF
V gene: TRBV30
clone size: -
D gene: -
J gene: TRBJ1-5

CDR3 DNA: TGTGCCAGCAGTTTTCGACAGCAAGAGACCCAGTACTTC
CDR3 protein: CASSFRQQETQYF
V gene: TRBV12-3/TRBV12-4
clone size: -
D gene: -
J gene: TRBJ2-5

CDR3 DNA: TGTGCCAGCAGTTACTCTCGGGGGGATCAGCCCCAGCATTTT
CDR3 protein: CASSYSRGDQPQHF
V gene: TRBV6-6
clone size: few
D gene: -
J gene: TRBJ1-5

CDR3 DNA: TGTGCCAGCAGCACCGGGACAGGGTTCAATGAGCAGTTCTTC
CDR3 protein: CASSTGTGFNEQFF
V gene: TRBV7-7
clone size: -
D gene: TRBD1
J gene: TRBJ2-1

CDR3 DNA: TGCGCCAGCAGCCAAAGATTGGTTCGACGGGACAGATACACCGGGGAGCTGTTTTTT
CDR3 protein: CASSQRLVRRDRYTGELFF
V gene: TRBV4-1
clone size: -
D gene: TRBD1
J gene: TRBJ2-2

CDR3 DNA: TGTGCCAGCAGCGTAGCAGGATCTAACTATGGCTACACCTTC
CDR3 protein: CASSVAGSNYGYTF
V gene: TRBV9
clone size: -
D gene: -
J gene: TRBJ1-2

CDR3 DNA: TGCAGTGCTAATCAGGGGGAAAAACTGTTTTTT
CDR3 protein: CSANQGEKLFF
V gene: TRBV20-1
clone size: -
D gene: -
J gene: TRBJ1-4

CDR3 DNA: TGTGCCAGCAGTACCAAGGGACAGATCAATTCACCCCTCCACTTT
CDR3 protein: CASSTKGQINSPLHF
V gene: TRBV27
clone size: -
D gene: TRBD1
J gene: TRBJ1-6

CDR3 DNA: TGTGCCAGCAGTCCCGACAGTATCCCTTCACCCCTCCACTTT
CDR3 protein: CASSPDSIPSPLHF
V gene: TRBV6-6
clone size: few
D gene: -
J gene: TRBJ1-6

CDR3 DNA: TGTGCCAGCAGCCAGCCGGGGACAGGGAGCTCCTACGAGCAGTACTTC
CDR3 protein: CASSQPGTGSSYEQYF
V gene: TRBV4-2
clone size: -
D gene: TRBD1
J gene: TRBJ2-7

CDR3 DNA: TGTGCCAGCAGCAAATCCGGGACTGGGACGTACGAGCAGTACTTC
CDR3 protein: CASSKSGTGTYEQYF
V gene: TRBV11-3
clone size: -
D gene: -
J gene: TRBJ2-7

CDR3 DNA: TGCGCCAGCAGCCAGGGACAGGAGGGAGATACGCAGTATTTT
CDR3 protein: CASSQGQEGDTQYF
V gene: TRBV5-1
clone size: -
D gene: TRBD1
J gene: TRBJ2-3

CDR3 DNA: TGTGCCAGTAAGTTATCTGCGGTGCACACCGGGGAGCTGTTTTTT
CDR3 protein: CASKLSAVHTGELFF
V gene: TRBV19
clone size: -
D gene: -
J gene: TRBJ2-2

CDR3 DNA: TGTGCCAGCAGCCGGGACAGGCGCCTCACTGAAGCTTTCTTT
CDR3 protein: CASSRDRRLTEAFF
V gene: TRBV5-6
clone size: -
D gene: TRBD1
J gene: TRBJ1-1

CDR3 DNA: TGTGCCATCAGTGAGACCGGGACTAGCTACGAGCAGTACTTC
CDR3 protein: CAISETGTSYEQYF
V gene: TRBV10-3
clone size: -
D gene: TRBD2
J gene: TRBJ2-7

CDR3 DNA: TGCAGCGTCAGGGAATCCGGTGAAAAACTGTTTTTT
CDR3 protein: CSVRESGEKLFF
V gene: TRBV29-1
clone size: -
D gene: -
J gene: TRBJ1-4

CDR3 DNA: TGTGCCAGCAGCCATGCGGGGGGGCTTGGGGAGACCCAGTACTTC
CDR3 protein: CASSHAGGLGETQYF
V gene: TRBV3-1/TRBV3-2
clone size: -
D gene: TRBD2
J gene: TRBJ2-5

CDR3 DNA: TGCAGCGTCCGCCTCGGGAGTCCTGCCATCTATGAGCAGTTCTTC
CDR3 protein: CSVRLGSPAIYEQFF
V gene: TRBV29-1
clone size: -
D gene: -
J gene: TRBJ2-1

CDR3 DNA: TGTGCCAGCAGTTTTCCACCGGGGTCCTACGAGCAGTACTTC
CDR3 protein: CASSFPPGSYEQYF
V gene: TRBV28
clone size: -
D gene: -
J gene: TRBJ2-7

CDR3 DNA: TGTGCCAGCAGCCAAGTTACAGGGCCCAACACTGAAGCTTTCTTT
CDR3 protein: CASSQVTGPNTEAFF
V gene: TRBV4-2
clone size: -
D gene: -
J gene: TRBJ1-1

CDR3 DNA: TGTGCCAGTAGTACGCTCGACTCAAGGTATCAGCCCCAGCATTTT
CDR3 protein: CASSTLDSRYQPQHF
V gene: TRBV19
clone size: -
D gene: -
J gene: TRBJ1-5

CDR3 DNA: TGCGCCAGCAGCTTTGGCCCCAGGGGCACCGCTAACAATGAGCAGTTCTTC
CDR3 protein: CASSFGPRGTANNEQFF
V gene: TRBV5-1
clone size: -
D gene: -
J gene: TRBJ2-1

CDR3 DNA: TGTGCCAGTAGTATACAGGCGCTCCCTGAAGCTTTCTTT
CDR3 protein: CASSIQALPEAFF
V gene: TRBV19
clone size: -
D gene: -
J gene: TRBJ1-1

CDR3 DNA: TGCGCCAGCAGCTTGGTCGGGGGAGGGATATACAATGAGCAGTTCTTC
CDR3 protein: CASSLVGGGIYNEQFF
V gene: TRBV5-1
clone size: -
D gene: TRBD2
J gene: TRBJ2-1

CDR3 DNA: TGTGCCAGCAGTTTGAGGGCACACAGGGGAAATCAGCCCCAGCATTTT
CDR3 protein: CASSLRAHRGNQPQHF
V gene: TRBV28
clone size: -
D gene: TRBD1
J gene: TRBJ1-5

CDR3 DNA: TGTGCCACCAGCAGAGATCCTATGAGTAACGAGCAGTACTTC
CDR3 protein: CATSRDPMSNEQYF
V gene: TRBV15
clone size: -
D gene: -
J gene: TRBJ2-7

CDR3 DNA: TGTGCCAGTAGTTCGGCAGGGGTGGACGAGCAGTACTTC
CDR3 protein: CASSSAGVDEQYF
V gene: TRBV19
clone size: -
D gene: -
J gene: TRBJ2-7

CDR3 DNA: TGCGCCAGCAGCCGCATACTAGCGGTAGACACCGGGGAGCTGTTTTTT
CDR3 protein: CASSRILAVDTGELFF
V gene: TRBV4-1
clone size: -
D gene: TRBD2
J gene: TRBJ2-2

CDR3 DNA: TGTGCCAGCAGTTTCGTCGCCTACAATGAGCAGTTCTTC
CDR3 protein: CASSFVAYNEQFF
V gene: TRBV12-3/TRBV12-4
clone size: -
D gene: -
J gene: TRBJ2-1

CDR3 DNA: TGTGCCAGCATGACAGGGGCCTTAAAAGCTTTCTTT
CDR3 protein: CASMTGALKAFF
V gene: TRBV2
clone size: few
D gene: TRBD1
J gene: TRBJ1-1

CDR3 DNA: TGTGCCAGCAGCCAAACGGGAAATTACAATGAGCAGTTCTTC
CDR3 protein: CASSQTGNYNEQFF
V gene: TRBV4-2
clone size: -
D gene: -
J gene: TRBJ2-1

CDR3 DNA: TGTGCCAGCAGCTTGTACTCAGAAGCTTTCTTT
CDR3 protein: CASSLYSEAFF
V gene: TRBV5-6
clone size: -
D gene: -
J gene: TRBJ1-1

CDR3 DNA: TGTGCCAGCACCCTCGACCCACTAGTTACTTACAATGAGCAGTTCTTC
CDR3 protein: CASTLDPLVTYNEQFF
V gene: TRBV2
clone size: -
D gene: -
J gene: TRBJ2-1

CDR3 DNA: TGTGCCAGCGGGAGGGGGGCGACCTACGAGCAGTACTTC
CDR3 protein: CASGRGATYEQYF
V gene: TRBV6-5
clone size: -
D gene: -
J gene: TRBJ2-7

CDR3 DNA: TGCAGTGCTGGGACAGGGTACGAGCAGTACTTC
CDR3 protein: CSAGTGYEQYF
V gene: TRBV20-1
clone size: -
D gene: TRBD1
J gene: TRBJ2-7

CDR3 DNA: TGTGCCAGCAGTGGACAGGGGATGGGAAATCAGCCCCAGCATTTT
CDR3 protein: CASSGQGMGNQPQHF
V gene: TRBV2
clone size: -
D gene: TRBD1
J gene: TRBJ1-5

CDR3 DNA: TGTGCCAGCAGTAAAGAGTCAGCGGGGCCGTCCTACGAGCAGTACTTC
CDR3 protein: CASSKESAGPSYEQYF
V gene: TRBV6-6
clone size: -
D gene: TRBD2
J gene: TRBJ2-7

CDR3 DNA: TGTGCAAGTCGCCCAGGACAGGGCGACTCTGGAAACACCATATATTTT
CDR3 protein: CASRPGQGDSGNTIYF
V gene: TRBV12-2
clone size: -
D gene: -
J gene: TRBJ1-3

CDR3 DNA: TGCGCCAGCAGCTTGGCCGCAGGGTCTGGAAACACCATATATTTT
CDR3 protein: CASSLAAGSGNTIYF
V gene: TRBV5-1
clone size: -
D gene: -
J gene: TRBJ1-3

CDR3 DNA: TGTGCCAGCTCCCTTAAGGGGGCCCTCTCTGGAAACACCATATATTTT
CDR3 protein: CASSLKGALSGNTIYF
V gene: TRBV18
clone size: -
D gene: TRBD1
J gene: TRBJ1-3

CDR3 DNA: TGTGCCACCAGTGACCCACATTACGAGACTAGCACAGATACGCAGTATTTT
CDR3 protein: CATSDPHYETSTDTQYF
V gene: TRBV24-1
clone size: -
D gene: -
J gene: TRBJ2-3